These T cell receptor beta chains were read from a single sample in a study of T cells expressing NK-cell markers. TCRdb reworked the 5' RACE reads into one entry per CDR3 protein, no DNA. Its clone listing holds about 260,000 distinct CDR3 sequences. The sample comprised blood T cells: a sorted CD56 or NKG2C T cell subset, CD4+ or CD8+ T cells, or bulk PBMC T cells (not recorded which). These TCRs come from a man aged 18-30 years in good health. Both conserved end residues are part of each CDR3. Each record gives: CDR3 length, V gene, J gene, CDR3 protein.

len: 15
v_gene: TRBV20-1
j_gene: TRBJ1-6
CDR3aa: CSARPGTAYNSPLHF

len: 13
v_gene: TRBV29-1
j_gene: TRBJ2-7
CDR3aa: CSGGELAGHEQYF

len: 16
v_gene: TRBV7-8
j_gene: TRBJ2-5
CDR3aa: CASSVNRVRNGETQYF

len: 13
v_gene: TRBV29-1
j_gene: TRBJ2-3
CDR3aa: CSVAPGGTDTQYF

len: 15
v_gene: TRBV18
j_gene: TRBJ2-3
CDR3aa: CASSPRQGPTDTQYF

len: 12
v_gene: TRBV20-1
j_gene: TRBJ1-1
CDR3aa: CSAGQGRTEAFF

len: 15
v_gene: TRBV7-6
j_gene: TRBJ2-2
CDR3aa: CASSLEGTGSGELFF

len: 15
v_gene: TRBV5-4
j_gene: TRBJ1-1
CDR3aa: CASSLARGGNTEAFF

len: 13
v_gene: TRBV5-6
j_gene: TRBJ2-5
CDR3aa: CASSLRQFGTQYF

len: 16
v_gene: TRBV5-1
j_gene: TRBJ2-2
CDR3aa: CASSWQGLAPTGELFF

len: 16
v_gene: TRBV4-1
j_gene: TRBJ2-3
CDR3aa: CASSRPSGSGTDTQYF

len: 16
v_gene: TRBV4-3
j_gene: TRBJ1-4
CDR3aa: CASSQGTGGTNEKLFF

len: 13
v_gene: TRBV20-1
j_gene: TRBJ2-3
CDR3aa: CSAIYTRTDTQYF

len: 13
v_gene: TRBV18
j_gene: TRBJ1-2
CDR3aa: CASSPGRPYGYTF

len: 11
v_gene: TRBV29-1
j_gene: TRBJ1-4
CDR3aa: CSVGINEKLFF

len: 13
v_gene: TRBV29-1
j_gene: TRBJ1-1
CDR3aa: CSVSPGVNTEAFF

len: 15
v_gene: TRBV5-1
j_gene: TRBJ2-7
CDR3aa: CASSLWSSGSSEQYF

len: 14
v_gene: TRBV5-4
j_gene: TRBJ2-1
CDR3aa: CASSLNAGYNEQFF

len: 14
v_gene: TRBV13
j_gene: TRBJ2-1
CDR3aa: CASSLGNSLIEQFF

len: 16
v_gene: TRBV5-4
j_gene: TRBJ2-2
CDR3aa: CASSPGTSGMVGELFF

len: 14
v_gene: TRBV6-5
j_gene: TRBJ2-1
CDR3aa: CASSYSLARNEQFF

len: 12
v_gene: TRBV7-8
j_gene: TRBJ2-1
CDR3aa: CASSIGTNEQFF

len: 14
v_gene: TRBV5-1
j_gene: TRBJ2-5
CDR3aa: CASSLVGIQETQYF

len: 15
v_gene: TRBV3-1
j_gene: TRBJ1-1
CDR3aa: CASSQGMRVDTEAFF

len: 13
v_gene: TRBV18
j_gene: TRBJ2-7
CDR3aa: CASSPVFNYEQYF

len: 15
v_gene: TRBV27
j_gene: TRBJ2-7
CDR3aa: CASSSDRGFSYEQYF

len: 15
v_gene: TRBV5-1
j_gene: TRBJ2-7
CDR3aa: CASSLDVGQGYEQYF

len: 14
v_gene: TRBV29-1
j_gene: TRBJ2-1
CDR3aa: CSVDPGQPYNEQFF

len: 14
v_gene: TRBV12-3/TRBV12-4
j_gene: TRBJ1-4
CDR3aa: CASSPSGYDEKLFF

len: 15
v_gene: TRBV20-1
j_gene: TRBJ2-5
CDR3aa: CSATRTSGTQETQYF

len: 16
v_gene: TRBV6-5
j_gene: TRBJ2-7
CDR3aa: CASSYSTGGTPYEQYF

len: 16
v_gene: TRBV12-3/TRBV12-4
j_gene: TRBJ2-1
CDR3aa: CASSLILWGEKNEQFF

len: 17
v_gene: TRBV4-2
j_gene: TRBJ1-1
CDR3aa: CASSQEWQGLRQAEAFF

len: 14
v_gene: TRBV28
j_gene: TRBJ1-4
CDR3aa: CASSLSAPKEKLFF

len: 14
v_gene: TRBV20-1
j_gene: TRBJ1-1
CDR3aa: CSATGGYGNTEAFF

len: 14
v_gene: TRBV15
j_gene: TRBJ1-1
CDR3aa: CATSRDRAFTEAFF

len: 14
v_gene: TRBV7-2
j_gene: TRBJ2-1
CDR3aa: CASSSTWDGNEQFF

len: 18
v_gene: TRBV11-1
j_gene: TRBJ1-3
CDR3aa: CASRPRQGSPSSGNTIYF

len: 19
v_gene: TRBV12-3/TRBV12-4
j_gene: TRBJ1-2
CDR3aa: CASSLFQFRARKLNYGYTF

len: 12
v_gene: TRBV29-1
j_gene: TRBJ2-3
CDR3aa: CSVETVPDTQYF

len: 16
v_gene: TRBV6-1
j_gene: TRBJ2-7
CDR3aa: CASSRTSGTQAYEQYF

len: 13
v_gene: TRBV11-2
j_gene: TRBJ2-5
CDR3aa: CASTPGQGRTQYF

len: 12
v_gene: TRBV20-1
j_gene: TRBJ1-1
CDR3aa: CSANSGGGEAFF

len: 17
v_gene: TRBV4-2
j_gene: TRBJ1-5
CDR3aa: CASSLNTGTDSNQPQHF

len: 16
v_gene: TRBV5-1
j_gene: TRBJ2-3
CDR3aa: CASSSGLAPITDTQYF

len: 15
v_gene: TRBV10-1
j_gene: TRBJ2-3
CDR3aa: CASSEDGLVTDTQYF

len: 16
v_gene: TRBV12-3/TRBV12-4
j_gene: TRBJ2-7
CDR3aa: CASSLGGGRTSYEQYF

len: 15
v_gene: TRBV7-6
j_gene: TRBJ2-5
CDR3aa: CASSSPGRIQETQYF

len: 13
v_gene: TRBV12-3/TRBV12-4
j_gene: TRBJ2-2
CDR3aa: CASSFLAGGELFF

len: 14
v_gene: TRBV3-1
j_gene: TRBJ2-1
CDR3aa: CASSQDGSYNEQFF

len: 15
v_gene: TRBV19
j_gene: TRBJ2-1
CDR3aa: CASSKVRDTYNEQFF

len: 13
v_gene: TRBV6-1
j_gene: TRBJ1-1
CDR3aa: CASTGTGYTEAFF

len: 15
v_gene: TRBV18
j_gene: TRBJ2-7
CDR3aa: CASSPQGANSYEQYF

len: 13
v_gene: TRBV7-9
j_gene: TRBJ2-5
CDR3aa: CASSFPLLGAQYF

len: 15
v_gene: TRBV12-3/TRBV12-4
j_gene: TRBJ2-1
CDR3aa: CASTSGTGERDEQFF

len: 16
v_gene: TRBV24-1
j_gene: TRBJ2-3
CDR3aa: CATSSPEAGSTDTQYF

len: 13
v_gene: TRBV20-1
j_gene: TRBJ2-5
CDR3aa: CSARGSGGETQYF

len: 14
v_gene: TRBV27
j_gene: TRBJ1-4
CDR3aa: CASSDSGIEGKLFF

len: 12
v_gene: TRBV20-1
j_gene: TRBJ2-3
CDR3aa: CSILGDEDTQYF